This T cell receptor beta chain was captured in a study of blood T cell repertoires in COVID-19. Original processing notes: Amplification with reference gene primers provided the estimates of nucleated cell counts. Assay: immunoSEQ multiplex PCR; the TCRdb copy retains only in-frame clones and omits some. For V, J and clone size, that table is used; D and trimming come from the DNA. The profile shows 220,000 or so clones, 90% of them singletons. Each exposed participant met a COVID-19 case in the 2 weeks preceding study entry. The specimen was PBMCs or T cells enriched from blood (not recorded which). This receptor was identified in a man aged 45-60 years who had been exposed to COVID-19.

The CDR3 nucleotides read TGTGCCAGCAGCTTAGTAACTAGCGGGATAAATGAGCAGTTCTTC. It yields the protein CASSLVTSGINEQFF. V usage is TRBV7-6 and J usage is TRBJ2-1; 10 positions match TRBD2. The ends lost 1 base at V and 7 bases at J; junction bases unmatched: 4. CDR3 length: 15 amino acids. The germline CDR1 and CDR2 sequences are SGHVS and FNYEAQ.